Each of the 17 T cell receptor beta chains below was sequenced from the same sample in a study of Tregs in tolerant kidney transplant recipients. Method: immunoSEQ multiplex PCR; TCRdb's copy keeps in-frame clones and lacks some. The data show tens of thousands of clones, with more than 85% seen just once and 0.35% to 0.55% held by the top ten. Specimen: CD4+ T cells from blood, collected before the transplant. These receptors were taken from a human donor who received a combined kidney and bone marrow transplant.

The CDR3 loop is CASSPGLAGSYEQYF. The DNA of the CDR3 is TGTGCCAGCAGCCCTGGGCTAGCGGGGTCCTACGAGCAGTACTTC. The chain couples TRBV7-7 to TRBJ2-7, with 9 positions matching TRBD2. Unmatched junction bases numbered 6, after V lost 5 bases and J lost 1 base. Germline V lookup: CDR1 SSHAT, CDR2 FNYEAQ (reference sequence). The CDR3 consists of 15 residues.

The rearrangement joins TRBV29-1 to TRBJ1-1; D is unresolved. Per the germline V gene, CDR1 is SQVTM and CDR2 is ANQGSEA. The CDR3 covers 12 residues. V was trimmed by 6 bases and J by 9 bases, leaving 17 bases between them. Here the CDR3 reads CSVLFSSRKAFF. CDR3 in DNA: TGCAGCGTCCTTTTTTCCTCCCGTAAAGCTTTCTTT.

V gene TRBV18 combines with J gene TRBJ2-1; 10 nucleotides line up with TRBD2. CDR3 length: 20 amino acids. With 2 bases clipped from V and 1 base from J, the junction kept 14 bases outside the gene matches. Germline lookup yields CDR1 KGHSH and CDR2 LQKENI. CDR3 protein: CASSPSGRGTSGISYNEQFF. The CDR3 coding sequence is TGTGCCAGCTCACCATCGGGTCGAGGCACTAGCGGGATATCCTACAATGAGCAGTTCTTC.

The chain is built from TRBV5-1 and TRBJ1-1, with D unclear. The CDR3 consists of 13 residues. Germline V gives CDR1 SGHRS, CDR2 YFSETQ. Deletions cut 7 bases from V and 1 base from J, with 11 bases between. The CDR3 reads CASAPGSNTEAFF. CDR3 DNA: TGCGCCAGCGCACCAGGATCGAACACTGAAGCTTTCTTT.

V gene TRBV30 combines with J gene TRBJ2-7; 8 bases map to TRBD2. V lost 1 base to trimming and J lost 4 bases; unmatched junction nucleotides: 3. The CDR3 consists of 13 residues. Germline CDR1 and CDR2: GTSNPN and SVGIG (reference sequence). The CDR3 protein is CAWSAERGYEQYF. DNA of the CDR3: TGTGCCTGGAGTGCCGAGCGGGGGTACGAGCAGTACTTC.

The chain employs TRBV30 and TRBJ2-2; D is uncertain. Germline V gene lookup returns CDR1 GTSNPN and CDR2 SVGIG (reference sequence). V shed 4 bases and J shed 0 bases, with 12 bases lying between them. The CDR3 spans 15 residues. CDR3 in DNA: TGTGCCTGGAATTCCGGAGTTGCGAACACCGGGGAGCTGTTTTTT. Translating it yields CAWNSGVANTGELFF.

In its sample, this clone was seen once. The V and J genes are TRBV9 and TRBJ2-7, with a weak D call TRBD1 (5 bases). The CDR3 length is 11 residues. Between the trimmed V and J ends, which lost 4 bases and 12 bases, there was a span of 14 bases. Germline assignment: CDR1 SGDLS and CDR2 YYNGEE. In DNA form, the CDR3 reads TGTGCCAGCAGCACCGACAGCTCTTGGTACTTC. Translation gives CASSTDSSWYF. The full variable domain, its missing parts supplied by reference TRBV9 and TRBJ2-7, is DSGVTQTPKHLITATGQRVTLRCSPRSGDLSVYWYQQSLDQGLQFLIQYYNGEERAKGNILERFSAQQFPDLHSELNLSSLELGDSALYFCASSTDSSWYFGPGTRLTVT.

CDR3 sequence reads: CASSQATGGAGYTEAFF. CDR3 nucleotides: TGTGCCAGCAGCCAAGCTACAGGGGGCGCGGGTTACACTGAAGCTTTCTTT. The chain recombines TRBV4-2 with TRBJ1-1; 9 bases are a match to TRBD1. V lost 1 base and J lost 3; bases outside the gene matches: 9. In germline, CDR1 is LGHNA, CDR2 YNFKEQ. CDR3 length: 17 residues.

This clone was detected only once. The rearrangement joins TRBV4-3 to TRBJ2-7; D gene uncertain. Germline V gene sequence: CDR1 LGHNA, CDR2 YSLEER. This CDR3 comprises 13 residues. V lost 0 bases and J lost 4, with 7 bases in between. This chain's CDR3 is CASSQDQWYEQYF. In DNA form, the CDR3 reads TGCGCCAGCAGCCAAGATCAGTGGTACGAGCAGTACTTC.

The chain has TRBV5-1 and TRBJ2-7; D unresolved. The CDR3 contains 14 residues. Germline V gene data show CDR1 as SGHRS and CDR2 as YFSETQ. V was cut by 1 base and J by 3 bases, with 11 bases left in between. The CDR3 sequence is CASSLPSTGYEQYF. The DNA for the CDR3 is TGCGCCAGCAGCTTGCCATCAACGGGCTACGAGCAGTACTTC.

The chain's CDR3 is CATSPLAGGSDTQYF. CDR3 DNA: TGTGCCACCTCGCCACTAGCGGGAGGGTCAGATACGCAGTATTTT. The genes are TRBV15 and TRBJ2-3; 13 nucleotides agree with TRBD2. Germline assignment: CDR1 LNHNV and CDR2 YYDKDF (reference sequence). This CDR3 region has 15 residues. V was pared by 8 bases and J by 4 bases, with 6 bases of the junction left unmatched.

This CDR3 is CASSIDYEQYF. The CDR3 DNA reads as TGTGCCAGCAGCATCGACTACGAGCAGTACTTC. The chain employs TRBV5-5 and TRBJ2-5; the D is unclear. The J call may be mistaken, given a closer DNA end match to TRBJ2-7. CDR1 SGHKS and CDR2 YYEKEE come from the germline V gene (reference sequence). There are 11 residues in the CDR3.

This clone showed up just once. CDR3 amino acids: CASSLRGADYGYTF. The CDR3 DNA reads TGTGCCAGTAGTCTCAGGGGAGCGGATTATGGCTACACCTTC. V is TRBV19 and J is TRBJ1-2, with D possibly matching TRBD1 (6 bases). Germline V gives CDR1 LNHDA, CDR2 SQIVND (reference sequence). This CDR3 contains 14 residues. Deletions cut 5 bases from V and 5 bases from J, with 15 bases between.

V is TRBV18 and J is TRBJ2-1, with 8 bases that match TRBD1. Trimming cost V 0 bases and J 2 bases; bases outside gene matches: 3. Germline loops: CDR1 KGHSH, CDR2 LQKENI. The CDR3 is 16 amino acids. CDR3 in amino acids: CASSPPRQGTYNEQFF. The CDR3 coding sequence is TGTGCCAGCTCACCACCTCGACAGGGGACCTACAATGAGCAGTTCTTC.

This CDR3 reads CASSQELFYGYTF. The CDR3 DNA reads TGCGCCAGCAGCCAAGAACTCTTCTATGGCTACACCTTC. The genes are TRBV4-3 and TRBJ1-2; no clear D gene. Germline lookup yields CDR1 LGHNA and CDR2 YSLEER. With 0 bases removed from V and 4 bases from J, the gap between germline ends came to 6 bases. CDR3 size: 13 residues.

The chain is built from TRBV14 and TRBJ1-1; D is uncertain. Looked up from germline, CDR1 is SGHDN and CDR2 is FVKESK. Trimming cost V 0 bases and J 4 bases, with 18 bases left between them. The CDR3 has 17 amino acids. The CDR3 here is CASSQDSARGMSTEAFF. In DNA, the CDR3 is TGTGCCAGCAGCCAAGATTCGGCCCGGGGAATGAGCACTGAAGCTTTCTTT. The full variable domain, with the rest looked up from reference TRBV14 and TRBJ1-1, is EAGVTQFPSHSVIEKGQTVTLRCDPISGHDNLYWYRRVMGKEIKFLLHFVKESKQDESGMPNNRFLAERTGGTYSTLKVQPAELEDSGVYFCASSQDSARGMSTEAFFGQGTRLTVV.

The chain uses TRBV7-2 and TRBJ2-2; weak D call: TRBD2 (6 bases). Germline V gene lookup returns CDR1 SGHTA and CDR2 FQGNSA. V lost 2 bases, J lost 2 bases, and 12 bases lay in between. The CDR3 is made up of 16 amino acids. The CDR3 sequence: CASSLLPGVNTGELFF. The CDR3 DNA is TGTGCCAGCAGCTTACTCCCGGGGGTTAACACCGGGGAGCTGTTTTTT. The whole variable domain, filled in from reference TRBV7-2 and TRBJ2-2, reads GAGVSQSPSNKVTEKGKDVELRCDPISGHTALYWYRQSLGQGLEFLIYFQGNSAPDKSGLPSDRFSAERTGGSVSTLTIQRTQQEDSAVYLCASSLLPGVNTGELFFGEGSRLTVL.